These 27 T cell receptor beta chains share one sample of origin, sequenced in a study of blood T cells in healthy people across ages. A J-beta primer mix and a sample-barcoded 5' primer were used in a second PCR of roughly 6 to 11 cycles. TCRdb analysed the 5' RACE reads with MiXCR anew, one entry per CDR3 protein. The sample records 800,000 to 900,000 distinct CDR3 sequences, 55% to 65% being singletons. The sequencing input was blood. Receptors originate from a man aged 30-40 years in good health.

This chain connects TRBV5-1 to TRBJ2-5; 10 positions agree with TRBD1. This CDR3 region has 15 residues. J was trimmed by 9 bases and V by 4 bases; bases with no gene match: 12. Germline V lookup: CDR1 SGHRS, CDR2 YFSETQ. The CDR3 here is CASSIRTGGEVAQYF. The CDR3 region has the DNA TGCGCCAGCAGCATCCGGACAGGGGGGGAAGTGGCCCAGTACTTC.

This clonotype was observed a single time. This rearrangement joins TRBV29-1 to TRBJ1-4, with D uncertain. Between the trimmed V and J ends, which lost 6 bases and 6 bases, there was a span of 8 bases. The CDR3 spans 11 residues. CDR1 and CDR2 from the germline V gene are SQVTM and ANQGSEA. CDR3 sequence (DNA): TGCAGCGTAGGTCGAGATGAAAAACTGTTTTTT. This translates into CSVGRDEKLFF. Supplemented by reference TRBV29-1 and TRBJ1-4, the full variable domain reads SAVISQKPSRDICQRGTSLTIQCQVDSQVTMMFWYRQQPGQSLTLIATANQGSEATYESGFVIDKFPISRPNLTFSTLTVSNMSPEDSSIYLCSVGRDEKLFFGSGTQLSVL.

V gene TRBV29-1 combines with J gene TRBJ2-3; maybe TRBD1 (6 bases). Germline assignment: CDR1 SQVTM and CDR2 ANQGSEA. V was pared by 6 bases and J by 3 bases, with 22 bases between. CDR3 length equals 16 residues. CDR3 residues: CSVRAPQGWATDTQYF. In DNA form, the CDR3 reads TGCAGCGTGAGGGCCCCGCAGGGGTGGGCAACAGATACGCAGTATTTT.

The gene calls are TRBV6-2 or TRBV6-3 and TRBJ2-1; 8 bases align to TRBD2. Germline V gene lookup returns CDR1 MNHEY and CDR2 SVGEGT. CDR3 length: 17 residues. V was pared by 0 bases and J by 7 bases, with 11 bases of the junction left unmatched. The CDR3 loop reads CASSYSKAGGRVNEQFF. CDR3 in DNA: TGTGCCAGCAGTTACTCCAAGGCGGGGGGAAGGGTAAATGAGCAGTTCTTC.

This clonotype has just a few counts. This chain uses TRBV9 with TRBJ2-1, with 7 bases matching TRBD1. The V and J ends lost 3 bases and 5 bases, in that order; junction bases with no gene match: 5. CDR1 and CDR2 from the germline V gene are SGDLS and YYNGEE. The CDR3 runs to 14 residues. CDR3 amino acids: CASSATGQDNEQFF. The CDR3, as DNA: TGTGCCAGCAGCGCTACCGGACAGGACAATGAGCAGTTCTTC. Together with reference TRBV9 and TRBJ2-1, the CDR3 gives the full variable domain: DSGVTQTPKHLITATGQRVTLRCSPRSGDLSVYWYQQSLDQGLQFLIQYYNGEERAKGNILERFSAQQFPDLHSELNLSSLELGDSALYFCASSATGQDNEQFFGPGTRLTVL.

The rearrangement joins TRBV10-3 to TRBJ1-6; 8 bases match TRBD1. The CDR3 has 16 amino acids. J was trimmed by 5 bases and V by 4 bases; bases with no gene match: 7. The germline gives CDR1 ENHRY, CDR2 SYGVKD. The CDR3 DNA is TGTGCCATCAGTGGAGACAGGGGTTTAAATAATTCACCCCTCCACTTT. It yields the protein CAISGDRGLNNSPLHF.

J is TRBJ2-2 and V is TRBV7-2; 11 nucleotides agree with TRBD2. The CDR3 covers 16 residues. Trimming at V came to 5 bases and at J to 6 bases, leaving 8 bases not matched to a gene. Germline loops: CDR1 SGHTA, CDR2 FQGNSA. This chain's CDR3 is CASSPVLAGGAGELFF. In nucleotides, the CDR3 is TGTGCCAGCAGCCCGGTCCTAGCGGGGGGTGCCGGGGAGCTGTTTTTT.

The CDR3: CSARGDRPNYGYTF. CDR3 sequence (DNA): TGCAGTGCTAGGGGAGACAGGCCTAACTATGGCTACACCTTC. V is TRBV20-1 and J is TRBJ1-2; weak D call: TRBD1 (6 bases). From germline, CDR1 is DFQATT and CDR2 SNEGSKA (reference sequence). The V end was cut by 3 bases, the J end by 0 bases, with 11 bases between. The CDR3 sequence is 14 residues long.

This clonotype was detected a few times. This chain joins TRBV7-2 and TRBJ2-7; no clear D gene. V lost 4 bases, J lost 6 bases, and 13 bases lay in between. The germline V gene has CDR1 SGHTA and CDR2 FQGNSA. The CDR3 is made up of 13 amino acids. This CDR3 is CASSYQFFGEQYF. The CDR3 DNA sequence: TGTGCCAGCAGCTACCAGTTTTTCGGCGAGCAGTACTTC.

The V call is TRBV7-9, the J call TRBJ1-6; a weak D match, TRBD1 (6 bases). This CDR3 region has 16 residues. Germline V lookup: CDR1 SEHNR, CDR2 FQNEAQ (reference sequence). V lost 0 bases and J lost 4, with 10 bases in between. DNA for the CDR3: TGTGCCAGCAGCTTAGCAGCACAGGGTTATAATTCACCCCTCCACTTT. The encoded protein is CASSLAAQGYNSPLHF.

V gene TRBV5-1 combines with J gene TRBJ2-7, with D tentatively TRBD1 (6 bases). Germline V gene data show CDR1 as SGHRS and CDR2 as YFSETQ. There are 14 residues in the CDR3. V was clipped by 6 bases and J by 2 bases, with 15 bases between them. The CDR3 loop reads CASTPGTHTYEQYF. Written as DNA, the CDR3 is TGCGCCAGCACCCCAGGGACACATACCTACGAGCAGTACTTC.

On this clonotype itself: An end of the junction does not agree with germline; a read error may underlie this. The J gene is TRBJ2-5, the V gene TRBV7-8; D gene uncertain. This CDR3 spans 13 amino acids. In germline, CDR1 is SGHVS, CDR2 FQNEAQ. The CDR3 nucleotides are TGTGCCAGCAGCTTAGTCAGCCAAGAGGCCCAGTACTTC. This sequence encodes CASSLVSQEAQYF.

J is TRBJ2-1 and V is TRBV12-3 or TRBV12-4; weak D call: TRBD2 (6 bases). V was pared by 3 bases and J by 7 bases, with 13 bases between. The CDR3 has 14 amino acids. This CDR3 reads CASSFGGTGNEQFF. The CDR3 nucleotides read TGTGCCAGCAGTTTCGGAGGGACCGGTAATGAGCAGTTCTTC.

This clonotype showed up just a few times. This chain connects TRBV29-1 to TRBJ2-7; 9 bases map to TRBD1. V shed 1 base, J shed 0 bases, and the junction held 4 bases outside the gene matches. Germline values: CDR1 SQVTM, CDR2 ANQGSEA. The CDR3 runs 15 residues. The CDR3: CSVEAGTGSSYEQYF. For the CDR3, the DNA is TGCAGCGTTGAAGCTGGGACAGGGTCCTCCTACGAGCAGTACTTC.

V is TRBV12-3 or TRBV12-4 and J is TRBJ2-1, with TRBD2 as a possible D gene (5 bases). The germline V and J ends were trimmed by 6 bases and 8 bases, with 11 bases remaining between them. The CDR3 loop spans 12 amino acids. The CDR3 bases are TGTGCCAGCAGCCGGACTGACTATGAGCAGTTCTTC. Translating gives CASSRTDYEQFF.

The chain uses TRBV4-3 and TRBJ1-6; no definite D call. CDR3 length equals 15 residues. V was cut by 4 bases and J by 7 bases, with 14 bases left in between. Germline assignment: CDR1 LGHNA and CDR2 YSLEER. The CDR3 here is CASSRAALGNSPLHF. The CDR3, as DNA: TGCGCCAGCAGCCGGGCAGCTCTGGGGAATTCACCCCTCCACTTT.

This chain uses TRBV10-3 with TRBJ2-1, with 10 bases aligning to TRBD2. The CDR3 covers 16 residues. J lost 6 bases, V lost 4 bases, and 9 bases had no gene match. Per germline, CDR1 ENHRY and CDR2 SYGVKD. The CDR3, as DNA: TGTGCCATCAGTGGATTCAGCGGGGGGGGACTCAATGAGCAGTTCTTC. It is translated as CAISGFSGGGLNEQFF.

The chain links TRBV4-2 to TRBJ2-5, with D maybe TRBD1 (7 bases). The end of the DNA is better explained by TRBJ2-7, so the J call may be wrong. Germline V CDR1 and CDR2: LGHNA, YNFKEQ. The CDR3 is 14 amino acids. The CDR3 sequence: CASSHLRGAYEQYF. CDR3 nucleotide sequence: TGTGCCAGCAGCCACCTCAGGGGGGCCTACGAGCAGTACTTC.

This clonotype has only a few counts. This rearrangement joins TRBV18 to TRBJ2-5; TRBD1 aligns across 8 bases. Germline V gives CDR1 KGHSH, CDR2 LQKENI. V gave up 5 bases and J gave up 5 bases; unmatched junction bases: 13. The CDR3 loop spans 16 amino acids. CDR3 loop: CASSTTGGFTGETQYF. CDR3 in DNA: TGTGCCAGCTCAACCACAGGGGGATTTACTGGGGAGACCCAGTACTTC.

The J gene is TRBJ2-7, the V gene TRBV11-2; 12 nucleotides line up with TRBD2. The J call may be faulty, since TRBJ2-5 better matches the DNA end. This CDR3 contains 18 residues. CDR1 is SGHAT and CDR2 is FQNNGV in the germline V gene. The CDR3 spells CASSLLAGGPIGSETQYF. In nucleotides, the CDR3 is TGTGCCAGCAGCTTACTAGCGGGAGGGCCTATCGGGAGCGAGACCCAGTACTTC.

The genes are TRBV9 and TRBJ1-2, with D unresolved. The CDR3 runs 14 residues. Trimming stripped 0 bases from V and 4 bases from J, with 10 bases between. The germline V gene encodes CDR1 SGDLS and CDR2 YYNGEE. CDR3 residues: CASSVAGSVYGYTF. CDR3 DNA: TGTGCCAGCAGCGTAGCTGGGAGTGTCTATGGCTACACCTTC.

The gene calls are TRBV28 and TRBJ1-6, with no clear D. V lost 5 bases and J 12 bases, leaving 11 bases between the germline ends. CDR3 length: 12 residues. Germline V gives CDR1 MDHEN, CDR2 SYDVKM. The CDR3 sequence is CASSPTSLPLHF. The CDR3 coding sequence is TGTGCCAGCAGTCCCACATCCCTACCCCTCCACTTT.

This clonotype was seen only a few times. The chain is built from TRBV12-3 or TRBV12-4 and TRBJ2-4; 7 bases are shared with TRBD1. The DNA end favors TRBJ2-7, so the J call may be wrong. The CDR3 consists of 14 residues. CDR3 residues: CASSWDSFDYEQYF. Written as DNA, the CDR3 is TGTGCCAGCAGTTGGGACAGCTTCGACTACGAGCAGTACTTC.

The J gene is TRBJ2-1, the V gene TRBV2; 13 bases agree with TRBD2. With 7 bases clipped from V and 7 bases from J, the junction kept 7 bases outside the gene matches. Looked up from germline, CDR1 is SNHLY and CDR2 is FYNNEI. CDR3 length: 15 amino acids. Written as DNA, the CDR3 is TGTGCCAGCAACCGACTAGCGGGGGGACCTAATGAGCAGTTCTTC. This translates into CASNRLAGGPNEQFF.

The chain is built from TRBV7-9 and TRBJ2-7, with unresolved D. This CDR3 spans 15 amino acids. V lost 4 bases, J lost 0 bases, and 13 bases lay in between. Germline V gene lookup returns CDR1 SEHNR and CDR2 FQNEAQ (reference sequence). The CDR3 DNA follows: TGTGCCAGCAGCTCTCCGACAAGGAGCTCCTACGAGCAGTACTTC. Translation gives CASSSPTRSSYEQYF.

This rearrangement joins TRBV7-8 to TRBJ1-4; D is ambiguous. Germline V CDR1 and CDR2: SGHVS, FQNEAQ. The CDR3 covers 13 residues. V lost 1 base, J lost 10 bases, and 10 bases lay in between. CDR3 in amino acids: CASSLVGFGKLFF. As DNA, the CDR3 is TGTGCCAGCAGCTTAGTGGGGTTTGGAAAACTGTTTTTT.

This clonotype came up a few times. This chain uses TRBV6-6 with TRBJ1-5; D is unclear. V shed 6 bases and J shed 5 bases, with 8 bases lying between them. Germline V gene lookup returns CDR1 MNHNY and CDR2 SVGAGI (reference sequence). The CDR3 runs to 12 residues. CDR3 sequence reads: CASSPLDQPQHF. CDR3 bases: TGTGCCAGCAGCCCCCTCGATCAGCCCCAGCATTTT.